This paragraph reports one T cell receptor beta chain. The data are from a study of control samples from healthy donors and cancer patients. Sequencing used immunoSEQ multiplex PCR; TCRdb keeps in-frame clones, though not all of them. The data contain some 200,000 clones, 90% to 95% of them singletons. Trimming stripped 4 bases from V and 6 bases from J, with 12 bases between. This CDR3 region has 13 residues. The germline V gene encodes CDR1 ENHRY and CDR2 SYGVKD. The sample taken for sequencing was blood. This receptor was obtained from a man aged 50-59 years in good health. The V gene is TRBV10-3, the J gene TRBJ1-1; tentatively, D is TRBD1 (5 bases). CDR3 bases: TGTGCCATCAGTGGACGGGGCGAGGCTGAAGCTTTCTTT. It encodes CAISGRGEAEAFF.